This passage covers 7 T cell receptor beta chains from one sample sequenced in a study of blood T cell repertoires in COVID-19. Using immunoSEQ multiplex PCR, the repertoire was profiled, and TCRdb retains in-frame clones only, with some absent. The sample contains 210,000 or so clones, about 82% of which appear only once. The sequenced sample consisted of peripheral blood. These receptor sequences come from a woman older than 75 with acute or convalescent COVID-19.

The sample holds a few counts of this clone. In DNA form, the CDR3 reads TGTGCCAGCTCACCGTTGGACAAGGCTAATGAAAAACTGTTTTTT. This encodes CASSPLDKANEKLFF. The rearrangement joins TRBV18 to TRBJ1-4; tentative D call: TRBD1 (5 bases). CDR1 and CDR2 from the germline V gene are KGHSH and LQKENI. The length of the CDR3 is 15 residues. Trimming shortened V by 3 bases and J by 3 bases, and 11 bases separated the two germline ends.

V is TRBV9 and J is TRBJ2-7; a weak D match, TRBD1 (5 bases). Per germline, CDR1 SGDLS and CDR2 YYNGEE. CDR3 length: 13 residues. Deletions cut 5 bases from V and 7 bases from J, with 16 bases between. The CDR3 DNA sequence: TGTGCCAGCAGTTACGACCTAGGGGATGAGCAGTACTTC. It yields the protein CASSYDLGDEQYF.

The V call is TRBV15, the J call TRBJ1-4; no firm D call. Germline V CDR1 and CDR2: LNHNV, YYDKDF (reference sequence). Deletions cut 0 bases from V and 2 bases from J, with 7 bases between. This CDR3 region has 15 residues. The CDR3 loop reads CATSRDGGTNEKLFF. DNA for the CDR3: TGTGCCACCAGCAGAGATGGAGGGACTAATGAAAAACTGTTTTTT.

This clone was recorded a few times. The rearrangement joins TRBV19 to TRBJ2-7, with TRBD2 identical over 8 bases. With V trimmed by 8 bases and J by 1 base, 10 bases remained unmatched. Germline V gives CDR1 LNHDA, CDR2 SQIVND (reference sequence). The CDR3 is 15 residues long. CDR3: CASQYSGGPSYEQYF. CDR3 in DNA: TGTGCCAGTCAGTACTCGGGAGGGCCATCCTACGAGCAGTACTTC.

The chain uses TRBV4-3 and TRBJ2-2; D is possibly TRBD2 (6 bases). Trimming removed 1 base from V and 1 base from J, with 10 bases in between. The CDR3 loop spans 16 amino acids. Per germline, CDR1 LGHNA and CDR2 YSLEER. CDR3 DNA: TGCGCCAGCAGCCAAGGGGCGGGGAGGAACACCGGGGAGCTGTTTTTT. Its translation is CASSQGAGRNTGELFF.

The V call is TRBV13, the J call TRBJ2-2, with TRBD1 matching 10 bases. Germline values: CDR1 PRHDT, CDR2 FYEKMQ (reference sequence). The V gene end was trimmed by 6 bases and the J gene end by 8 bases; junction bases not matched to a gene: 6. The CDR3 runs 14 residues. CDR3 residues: CASRPGQGTGELFF. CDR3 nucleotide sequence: TGTGCCAGCAGGCCGGGACAGGGGACGGGGGAGCTGTTTTTT.

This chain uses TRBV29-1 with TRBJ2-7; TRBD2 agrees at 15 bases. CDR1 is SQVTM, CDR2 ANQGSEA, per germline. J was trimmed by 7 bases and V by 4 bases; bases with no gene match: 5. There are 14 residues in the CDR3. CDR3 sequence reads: CSVGRTSGRGEQYF. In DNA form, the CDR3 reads TGCAGCGTTGGAAGGACTAGCGGGAGGGGTGAGCAGTACTTC.